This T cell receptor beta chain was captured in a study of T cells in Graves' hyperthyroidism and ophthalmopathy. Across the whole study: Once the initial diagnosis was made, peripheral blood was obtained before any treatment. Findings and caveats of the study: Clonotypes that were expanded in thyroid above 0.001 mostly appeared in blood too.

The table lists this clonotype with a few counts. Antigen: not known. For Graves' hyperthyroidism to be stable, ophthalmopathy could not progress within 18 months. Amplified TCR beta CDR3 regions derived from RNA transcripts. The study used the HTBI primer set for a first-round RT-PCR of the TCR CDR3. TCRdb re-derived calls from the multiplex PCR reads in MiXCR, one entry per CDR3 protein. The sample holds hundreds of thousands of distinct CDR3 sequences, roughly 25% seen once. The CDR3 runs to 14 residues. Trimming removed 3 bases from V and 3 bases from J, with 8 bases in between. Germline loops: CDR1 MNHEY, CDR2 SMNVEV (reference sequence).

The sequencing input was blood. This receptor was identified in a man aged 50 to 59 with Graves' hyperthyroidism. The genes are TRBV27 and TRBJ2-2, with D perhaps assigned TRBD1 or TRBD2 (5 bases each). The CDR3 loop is CASSLGPYTGELFF. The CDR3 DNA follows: TGTGCCAGCAGTTTGGGACCTTACACCGGGGAGCTGTTTTTT.